This T cell receptor beta chain was recorded in a study of tumor-infiltrating lymphocytes in primary liver carcinoma (TCRdb year 2017). For context, the study as a whole: Of the five patients (three men and two women, aged 30 to 69 years), four had hepatocellular carcinoma and one had combined HCC and intrahepatic cholangiocarcinoma. A total of roughly 35 specimens from 5 patients went through TCRbeta repertoire sequencing, namely 25 tumor regions, 5 adjacent noncancerous liver tissues and 5 peripheral blood samples. The study combined TCRbeta repertoire sequencing, expression microarrays and whole-exome sequencing across five regions of each liver tumor, with adjacent normal tissue and blood. High reproducibility was observed for the technical replicate repertoires, with mean shared-clone rates around 0.89 and correlation coefficients above 0.95. Each sample produced roughly 3.5 to 7.5 million productive TCRbeta reads, and read depth showed no significant difference between tissue types. The roughly 25 tumor region samples were profiled with Agilent mRNA microarrays so that TCRbeta repertoire diversity could be related to the local molecular phenotype. The five patients had tumors staged T1-T3 N0M0, with maximum diameters ranging from roughly 4.2 to 11 cm. The full study reports these points: Pairs of tumor regions showed greater repertoire overlap (mean roughly 35%) than tumor-adjacent pairs (roughly 17%) or tumor-blood pairs (roughly 14%), which is consistent with antigen-driven expansion. Only the TCR beta chain was sequenced, so true repertoire diversity is likely underestimated because unpaired alpha chains were not captured. The top 250 clones accounted for a significantly greater share of the repertoire in tumors than in blood (p = 0.039). Bulk unsorted samples precluded comparing CD4+ and CD8+ T cell repertoires. The study included only five patients, and the authors note findings should be validated in a larger study. Only about 8-25% of top clones were found in all five regions of a tumor, suggesting spatial heterogeneity of tumor-infiltrating T cells.

Total RNA and DNA were co-extracted from about 20-30 mg of bulk tissue with the AllPrep DNA/RNA mini kit, without cell sorting. Surgical resection was performed in China between 2015 and March 2016 on several patients with histopathologically diagnosed primary liver carcinoma. Patients had chronic HBV infection and were treatment-naive at sampling. Each tumor was sampled at five spatially separated regions: the tumor centre plus the superior, inferior, left-lateral and right-lateral poles. Histology showed that every tumor sample contained more than 80% viable tumor cells. Fresh tumor and adjacent tissue pieces were bisected; one half was stored in RNAlater at -80°C, the other sent for histology. As encoded in the germline V gene, CDR1 is SGHAT while CDR2 is FQNNGV. Deletion took 1 base off V and 2 bases off J, with a span of 9 bases between the germline ends. Its CDR3 holds 14 amino acids, cysteine through phenylalanine. Only the CDR3 portion is preserved as DNA: 42 bases, with reading frame beginning at the first base.

Starting from 450 to 500 ng total RNA, TCRbeta-specific cDNA was produced by reverse transcription with a constant-region primer and ProtoScript II reverse transcriptase. Construction of the TCRbeta libraries relied on three nested rounds of multiplex PCR, following a slightly modified ARM-PCR procedure. The first two PCR rounds used multiplex TRBV1-TRBV30 forward primers with a Cbeta reverse primer, each for approximately 10 cycles. Sample barcodes and Illumina adapters were attached in a final 25-cycle PCR using Deep VentR polymerase. Before sequencing, amplicons of 200-500 bp were gel-purified using a QIAquick gel extraction kit. An Illumina HiSeq 2500 was used to sequence the TCRbeta amplicons with 250-bp paired-end reads. The authors' analysis ran thus. To recover full CDR3 sequences, reads were quality-trimmed using Trimmomatic v0.33 and paired reads were then merged using FLASH v1.2.11. V, D and J germline segments were assigned to the rearranged TCRbeta sequences by MiGEC v1.2.1b. Clonotype statistics, along with Shannon-Wiener diversity indices, were calculated using VDJtools v1.0.0. To cut down on sampling bias, every analysis after diversity analysis relied on just the 250 most abundant clonotypes from each sample. Starting from the raw public reads, TCRdb applied fastp trimming at Q25, assembled clones with MiXCR and retained in-frame beta chains. For every CDR3 protein sequence, its rows merge into one entry that carries the most common genes and DNA. The V and J calls reflect TCRdb's pipeline rather than the authors' work. Here the sample has some 50,000 distinct CDR3 sequences; over 65% occur a single time. Roughly 27% of the sample is taken by the ten largest.

Regarding this clonotype: No antigen is known for it. Within one base of it there is no much larger clone, and no base qualities were kept.

The sequenced sample consisted of liver tumor tissue from sampling region 5. Explained via the paper, the cell subset or site label denotes: tumor region T5, tumor centre. The clonotype comes from a man between 35 and 55 years old with primary liver carcinoma and hepatitis B virus infection. The chain couples TRBV11-2 to TRBJ2-7; the D gene lacks a confident call. The CDR3 region has the sequence CASSLGGEAYEQYF. Here is the DNA: TGTGCCAGCAGCTTAGGCGGCGAAGCCTACGAGCAGTACTTC.